This TCR beta chain was identified during a study of shared clonotypes between healthy human individuals. From CD4+ cells came CD45RA+ naive and CD45RA-negative memory subsets. Here immunoSEQ multiplex PCR was the method, and the copy in TCRdb shows in-frame clones only, minus some. The sample consists of 1,400,000 or so clones, less than 99% of them appearing once. This CDR3 comprises 14 residues. V was trimmed by 3 bases and J by 7 bases, leaving 15 bases between them. Germline lookup yields CDR1 MNHEY and CDR2 SMNVEV (reference sequence). The TCR sequence derives from a man in his thirties or forties in good health. Source material: naive CD4+ T cells sorted from blood. Subset noted: CD45RA+ positively selected. The chain recombines TRBV27 with TRBJ1-2, with D perhaps matching TRBD1 (6 bases). The CDR3 protein is CASSFGVGAGGYTF. The CDR3 nucleotides are TGTGCCAGCAGTTTTGGGGTGGGGGCTGGTGGCTACACCTTC.